Sequencing of this TCR beta chain was carried out in a study of shared clonotypes between healthy human individuals. Naivety among CD8 cells was defined by CD45RO negativity and positive CCR7 selection, thereby excluding terminally differentiated effector memory CD45RA+ cells. Germline V gene data show CDR1 as SNHLY and CDR2 as FYNNEI. V was shortened by 8 bases and J by 6 bases, with 8 bases between the two germline ends. This CDR3 is 11 amino acids long. Profiling relied on immunoSEQ multiplex PCR, and the TCRdb table lists in-frame clones only, not all of them. The table includes about 2.2 million clones, approximately 94% detected once.

The rearrangement links TRBV2 to TRBJ2-1; D gene ambiguous. This TCR came from a man between 18 and 29 years old in good health. Some clones in this sample may be carry-over from other donors' samples. Source material: naive CD8+ T cells from PBMCs. DNA for the CDR3: TGTGCCAGCTCCCCCGCCAATGAGCAGTTCTTC. Translated: CASSPANEQFF.